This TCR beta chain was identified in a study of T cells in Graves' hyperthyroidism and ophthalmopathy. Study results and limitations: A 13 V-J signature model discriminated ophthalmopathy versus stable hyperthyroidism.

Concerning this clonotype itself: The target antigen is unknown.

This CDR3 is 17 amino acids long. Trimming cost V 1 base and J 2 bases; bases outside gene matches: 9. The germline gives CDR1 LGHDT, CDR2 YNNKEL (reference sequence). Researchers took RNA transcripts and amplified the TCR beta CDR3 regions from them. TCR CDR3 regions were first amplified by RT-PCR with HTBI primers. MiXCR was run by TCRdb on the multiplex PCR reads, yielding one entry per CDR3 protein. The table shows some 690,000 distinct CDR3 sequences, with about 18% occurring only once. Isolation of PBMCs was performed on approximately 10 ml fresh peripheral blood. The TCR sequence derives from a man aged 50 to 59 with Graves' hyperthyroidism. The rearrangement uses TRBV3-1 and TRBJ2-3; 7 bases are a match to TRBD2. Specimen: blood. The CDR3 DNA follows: TGTGCCAGCAGCCAAGTAGGTCTAGCGGAGCCCACAGATACGCAGTATTTT. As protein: CASSQVGLAEPTDTQYF.